This passage covers 4 T cell receptor beta chains from one sample sequenced in a study of shared clonotypes between healthy human individuals. Sequenced by immunoSEQ multiplex PCR; TCRdb stores in-frame clones only, minus some. The data contain approximately 640,000 clones, roughly 78% of them singletons. Source material: memory CD4+ T cells sorted from blood. Subset here: CD45RA-negative fraction. These receptors were obtained from a woman aged 30 to 39 in good health.

The rearrangement joins TRBV5-1 to TRBJ2-7, with 8 bases lining up with TRBD1. Germline V lookup: CDR1 SGHRS, CDR2 YFSETQ. J gave up 0 bases and V 0 bases, and 8 bases lay outside the gene matches. The CDR3 covers 17 residues. CDR3 bases: TGCGCCAGCAGCTTGGCTCCGGGACAGGACTTCTCCTACGAGCAGTACTTC. Protein product: CASSLAPGQDFSYEQYF.

There are many counts of this clone. J is TRBJ1-2 and V is TRBV2; 7 nucleotides agree with TRBD1. Germline V lookup: CDR1 SNHLY, CDR2 FYNNEI. This CDR3 spans 13 amino acids. Losses at the gene ends were 4 bases for V and 4 bases for J; bases not matched to a gene: 3. The DNA for the CDR3 is TGTGCCAGCAGTGGAACAGGGGCCTATGGCTACACCTTC. As protein: CASSGTGAYGYTF.

The rearrangement uses TRBV30 and TRBJ1-5; TRBD1 might be the D (6 bases). This CDR3 comprises 14 residues. Per the germline V gene, CDR1 is GTSNPN and CDR2 is SVGIG (reference sequence). Trimming cost V 1 base and J 5 bases, with 12 bases left between them. CDR3 in amino acids: CAWSEGGGYQPQHF. CDR3 nucleotide sequence: TGTGCCTGGAGTGAAGGGGGGGGGTATCAGCCCCAGCATTTT.

The chain carries TRBV28 and TRBJ1-1; 7 positions match TRBD1. The CDR3 covers 13 residues. V lost 8 bases, J lost 4 bases, and 7 bases stayed unmatched. Germline V gene lookup returns CDR1 MDHEN and CDR2 SYDVKM. The CDR3 is CASQDRRGTEAFF. The CDR3 DNA follows: TGTGCCAGCCAGGACAGGAGGGGCACTGAAGCTTTCTTT.